The 13 T cell receptor beta chains given below trace back to one sample, sequenced in a study of blood T cells in healthy people across ages. The use of a sample-barcoded 5' primer and a J-beta primer mix characterized a second PCR of 7 to 11 cycles. TCRdb fed the 5' RACE reads into MiXCR, producing one record per CDR3 protein. The repertoire holds about 1,800,000 distinct CDR3 sequences, with roughly 27% as singletons. Sample: blood. The receptors were sampled from a woman aged 25 to 39 in good health.

V usage is TRBV7-9 and J usage is TRBJ2-4, with D perhaps TRBD1 (6 bases). Trimming left V 2 bases short and J 15 bases short, with 11 bases between. The CDR3 spans 11 residues. The germline V gene has CDR1 SEHNR and CDR2 FQNEAQ (reference sequence). Here the CDR3 DNA reads TGTGCCAGCAGCTTAAAGGACAGAATGTACTTC. Translating gives CASSLKDRMYF.

About this clonotype: One base away lies a much larger clone, so this may be a sequencing read error. J is TRBJ2-1 and V is TRBV7-2; 13 positions match TRBD2. The germline V gene has CDR1 SGHTA and CDR2 FQGNSA. The ends lost 5 bases at V and 8 bases at J; junction bases unmatched: 6. The CDR3 contains 15 residues. The CDR3 coding sequence is TGTGCCAGCAGCGGAGGACTAGCGGGGGCACATGAGCAGTTCTTC. Translation gives CASSGGLAGAHEQFF.

The chain combines TRBV7-2 with TRBJ2-3, with D perhaps assigned TRBD1 or TRBD2 (5 bases each). Deletions cut 2 bases from V and 6 bases from J, with 21 bases between. The CDR3 runs to 17 residues. Per germline, CDR1 SGHTA and CDR2 FQGNSA. CDR3 DNA sequence: TGTGCCAGCAGCTTACGAGGGAGTCCCTTAGGGGTCGATACGCAGTATTTT. Translation gives CASSLRGSPLGVDTQYF. The full variable domain, its missing parts supplied by reference TRBV7-2 and TRBJ2-3, is GAGVSQSPSNKVTEKGKDVELRCDPISGHTALYWYRQSLGQGLEFLIYFQGNSAPDKSGLPSDRFSAERTGGSVSTLTIQRTQQEDSAVYLCASSLRGSPLGVDTQYFGPGTRLTVL.

Concerning this clonotype: It is likely a read error, because the conserved phenylalanine at the end of the CDR3 is missing. V and J are TRBV29-1 and TRBJ2-5; possibly TRBD2 for D (6 bases). TRBJ2-7 matches the DNA end more closely, so the J call is doubtful. Per the germline V gene, CDR1 is SQVTM and CDR2 is ANQGSEA. The CDR3 is 13 residues long. CDR3 in amino acids: CSASGSSQYEQYC. The CDR3 nucleotides are TGCAGCGCCAGCGGGTCCTCTCAATACGAGCAGTACTGC.

As to this clonotype: A much larger clone lies a single base off, so this may be a read error. This chain uses TRBV29-1 with TRBJ2-3, with D maybe TRBD1 (5 bases). CDR3 length: 14 residues. Germline V gene sequence: CDR1 SQVTM, CDR2 ANQGSEA. CDR3 coding DNA: TGCAGCGTTGGTTGGGAATCGACGACAGATATGCAGTATTTT. Residues: CSVGWESTTDMQYF.

Many counts were recorded for this clonotype. This chain links TRBV27 with TRBJ2-3; TRBD1 matches at 7 bases. Per germline, CDR1 MNHEY and CDR2 SMNVEV (reference sequence). The CDR3 runs 15 residues. Trimming took 5 bases from V and 0 from J; bases not matched to a gene: 5. The CDR3 here is CASSVATGSTDTQYF. In DNA form, the CDR3 reads TGTGCCAGCAGTGTCGCGACAGGGAGCACAGATACGCAGTATTTT.

This chain joins TRBV18 and TRBJ2-3; a possible D gene is TRBD2 (5 bases). The germline V gene encodes CDR1 KGHSH and CDR2 LQKENI. V shed 6 bases and J shed 3 bases, with 13 bases lying between them. The CDR3 is made up of 14 amino acids. The CDR3 loop is CASSPNGGTDTQYF. CDR3 DNA: TGTGCCAGCTCCCCGAACGGAGGAACAGATACGCAGTATTTT.

J is TRBJ1-2 and V is TRBV19; D is unclear. The CDR3 has 15 amino acids. V lost 6 bases and J lost 4, with 18 bases in between. The germline gives CDR1 LNHDA, CDR2 SQIVND (reference sequence). Here the CDR3 DNA reads TGTGCCAGTAGATCCGCGCAGCAAGGACGCTATGGCTACACCTTC. Translated, it gives CASRSAQQGRYGYTF.

This clonotype appeared once. The CDR3 DNA reads TGTGCCAGCCTACGACAGGGGAGGGGAAAGTCGGCTGAAGCTTTCTTT. This codes for CASLRQGRGKSAEAFF. The J gene is TRBJ1-1, the V gene TRBV6-5; 8 positions agree with TRBD1. The V and J ends lost 8 bases and 6 bases, in that order; junction bases with no gene match: 17. The CDR3 contains 16 residues. Looked up from germline, CDR1 is MNHEY and CDR2 is SVGAGI.

This clonotype was found many times. This chain uses TRBV29-1 with TRBJ2-3, with D perhaps TRBD1 or TRBD2 (5 bases each). Trimming took 6 bases from V and 6 from J, leaving 16 bases between them. Germline V gene sequence: CDR1 SQVTM, CDR2 ANQGSEA. CDR3 length equals 13 residues. For the CDR3, the DNA is TGCAGCGTGGGACCCTCCGGCGTGGATACGCAGTATTTT. Translated, it gives CSVGPSGVDTQYF.

The V gene is TRBV2, the J gene TRBJ1-2, with unresolved D. V was pared by 8 bases and J by 8 bases, with 24 bases between. Germline CDR1 is SNHLY and CDR2 is FYNNEI. This CDR3 is 15 amino acids long. The CDR3 is CASSRKDVSKGGYTF. The CDR3, as DNA: TGTGCCAGCTCGAGGAAGGACGTATCCAAGGGAGGCTACACCTTC.

This clonotype has a handful of counts. This chain joins TRBV7-3 and TRBJ2-3; D not resolved. This CDR3 spans 15 amino acids. CDR1 and CDR2 from the germline V gene are SGHTA and FQGTGA. V lost 5 bases, J lost 4 bases, and 16 bases lay in between. CDR3 sequence: CASSANPSSPDTQYF. In DNA, the CDR3 is TGTGCCAGCAGCGCAAATCCAAGCAGCCCAGATACGCAGTATTTT.

This clonotype was detected many times. The genes are TRBV3-1 and TRBJ2-1; D gene ambiguous. V dropped 0 bases and J dropped 14 bases, with 11 bases sitting between them. The CDR3 runs to 12 residues. Germline V gives CDR1 LGHDT, CDR2 YNNKEL (reference sequence). CDR3 in amino acids: CASSQENGVKFF. CDR3 DNA sequence: TGTGCCAGCAGCCAAGAAAATGGGGTTAAGTTCTTC.